This T cell receptor beta chain was found in a study of CD8+ T cells in alopecia areata. This clone has only a few counts. After isolation, RNA underwent reverse transcription to generate cDNA as the sequencing template. Profiling relied on immunoSEQ multiplex PCR, and the TCRdb table lists in-frame clones only, not all of them. Here the sample spans some 130,000 clones, 49% being singletons. With V trimmed by 0 bases and J by 8 bases, 8 bases remained unmatched. Germline CDR1 reads MNHNY; CDR2 reads SVGAGI (reference sequence). This CDR3 has 16 amino acids. This receptor was obtained from a human donor with alopecia areata. Sequencing was performed on CD8+ T cells sorted from blood, taken at week 0. The V call is TRBV6-6, the J call TRBJ2-1; 9 bases agree with TRBD2. CDR3 sequence (DNA): TGTGCCAGCAGTTACTCCCGGCGGGGGGGCTTCGATGAGCAGTTCTTC. Its translation: CASSYSRRGGFDEQFF.